Following are 19 T cell receptor beta chains from one sample sequenced in a study of cytomegalovirus exposure and HLA in healthy donors (dated 2017 in TCRdb). Receptor amplification or capture employed the immunoSEQ multiplex PCR assay. For the multiplex PCR, a mixture combining 60 forward primers for TCR Vbeta segments and 13 reverse primers for TCR Jbeta segments was used. TCRdb limited this immuneACCESS table to in-frame rearrangements with V and J called. A share of clones is missing; checked studies link under half to unresolved V genes, and the rest is unexplained. The sample's table lists a count of 45,000 or so clones. The top ten clones comprise over 7% of the sample. Material for sequencing was PBMCs. These receptor sequences come from a male donor in good health and CMV-seronegative.

This chain joins TRBV19 and TRBJ1-2, with a possible D match to TRBD1 (5 bases). Germline CDR1 reads LNHDA; CDR2 reads SQIVND (reference sequence). This CDR3 comprises 16 residues. V was pared by 3 bases and J by 1 base, with 15 bases between. The CDR3 region has the DNA TGTGCCAGTAGTATGGTGTGGGGCAGTAATAACTATGGCTACACCTTC. Translated, it gives CASSMVWGSNNYGYTF.

The CDR3 is CASSLTGTANEKLFF. The CDR3 DNA is TGTGCCAGCAGCCTGACCGGGACAGCTAATGAAAAACTGTTTTTT. The chain combines TRBV7-9 with TRBJ1-4; 7 bases match TRBD1. The CDR3 is made up of 15 amino acids. V dropped 5 bases and J dropped 3; count of bases not matched to a gene: 6. Germline CDR1 reads SEHNR; CDR2 reads FQNEAQ (reference sequence).

CDR3 bases: TGCAGCGTTGCAGTAGATACGCAGTATTTT. This codes for CSVAVDTQYF. The chain is built from TRBV29-1 and TRBJ2-3; D gene ambiguous. Looked up from germline, CDR1 is SQVTM and CDR2 is ANQGSEA. CDR3 length: 10 residues. V dropped 4 bases and J dropped 5 bases, with 4 bases sitting between them.

The chain joins TRBV4-1 to TRBJ2-2; TRBD2 is a possible D gene (7 bases). The germline V and J ends were trimmed by 0 bases and 5 bases, with 13 bases remaining between them. The CDR3 covers 16 residues. Per germline, CDR1 MGHRA and CDR2 YSYEKL. The chain's CDR3 is CASSQDLGGGTGELFF. CDR3 in DNA: TGCGCCAGCAGCCAAGACTTAGGGGGAGGGACCGGGGAGCTGTTTTTT.

The chain recombines TRBV5-1 with TRBJ2-1; 12 nucleotides align to TRBD2. J lost 6 bases, V lost 2 bases, and 15 bases had no gene match. CDR3 length: 19 residues. The germline gives CDR1 SGHRS, CDR2 YFSETQ. The DNA of the CDR3 is TGCGCCAGCAGCTTTTTTTCCCAGAAGCGGACTAGCGGGACCAATGAGCAGTTCTTC. Its translation is CASSFFSQKRTSGTNEQFF.

The chain has TRBV9 and TRBJ2-5, with D perhaps matching TRBD2 (7 bases). The V and J ends lost 5 bases and 4 bases respectively, with 15 bases between them. The germline V gene has CDR1 SGDLS and CDR2 YYNGEE. The CDR3 spans 14 residues. In DNA form, the CDR3 reads TGTGCCAGCAGTGGGAGGGGGAGCGGAGAGACCCAGTACTTC. Encoded protein: CASSGRGSGETQYF.

CDR3 sequence (DNA): TGTGCCAGCTCGCACAAAGACAATGAGCAGTTCTTC. Its translation: CASSHKDNEQFF. The chain carries TRBV18 and TRBJ2-1; D is uncertain. The CDR3 runs 12 residues. CDR1 is KGHSH, CDR2 LQKENI, per germline. V was cut by 6 bases and J by 5 bases, with 8 bases left in between.

The rearrangement joins TRBV18 to TRBJ2-5; 10 nucleotides align to TRBD2. Trimming at V came to 4 bases and at J to 4 bases, leaving 6 bases not matched to a gene. Per the germline V gene, CDR1 is KGHSH and CDR2 is LQKENI. This CDR3 contains 15 residues. This CDR3 is CASSRSSGRGETQYF. CDR3 nucleotides: TGTGCCAGCTCACGTTCTAGCGGGAGAGGAGAGACCCAGTACTTC.

This rearrangement joins TRBV19 to TRBJ1-2, with D perhaps matching TRBD1 (6 bases). The CDR3 has 15 residues. CDR1 and CDR2 from the germline V gene are LNHDA and SQIVND (reference sequence). V lost 7 bases and J lost 3, with 18 bases in between. Here the CDR3 reads CASTKGTGRDYGYTF. CDR3 nucleotide sequence: TGTGCCAGTACCAAAGGAACAGGGCGGGACTATGGCTACACCTTC.

V gene TRBV28 combines with J gene TRBJ1-5; perhaps TRBD1 as D (6 bases). The CDR3 length is 14 residues. V lost 8 bases, J lost 4 bases, and 15 bases lay in between. Germline V lookup: CDR1 MDHEN, CDR2 SYDVKM. Written as DNA, the CDR3 is TGTGCCAGCTCCAGGGGACCGAAGAATCAGCCCCAGCATTTT. Translation gives CASSRGPKNQPQHF.

V gene TRBV30 combines with J gene TRBJ1-2, with TRBD1 matching over 11 bases. Trimming took 4 bases from V and 6 from J; bases not matched to a gene: 4. Germline CDR1 reads GTSNPN; CDR2 reads SVGIG (reference sequence). The length of the CDR3 is 13 residues. The CDR3 DNA reads TGTGCCTGGAACCCGGGACAGGGGGATGGCTACACCTTC. As protein: CAWNPGQGDGYTF.

V is TRBV25-1 and J is TRBJ2-7; the match to TRBD1 covers 8 bases. V trimming: 4 bases; J trimming: 7 bases; junction bases outside the gene matches: 18. CDR1 and CDR2 from the germline V gene are MGHDK and SYGVNS. The CDR3 totals 17 residues. CDR3 DNA sequence: TGTGCCAGCAGTGCGGCGTCAGGGGGCGATTTTCGGCGAGAGCAGTACTTC. Its translation: CASSAASGGDFRREQYF.

The chain recombines TRBV4-2 with TRBJ1-5; TRBD1 aligns across 8 bases. The CDR3 is 15 residues long. CDR1 is LGHNA and CDR2 is YNFKEQ in the germline V gene. The V gene end was trimmed by 3 bases and the J gene end by 5 bases; junction bases not matched to a gene: 6. CDR3 bases: TGTGCCAGCAGCCAGGGACCACAGGGGGATCAGCCCCAGCATTTT. Its translation: CASSQGPQGDQPQHF.

V is TRBV7-3 and J is TRBJ2-3; 7 positions match TRBD2. CDR1 is SGHTA, CDR2 FQGTGA, per germline. Unmatched junction bases numbered 13, after V lost 5 bases and J lost 11 bases. This CDR3 is 14 amino acids long. In nucleotides, the CDR3 is TGTGCCAGCAGCCCCACGGTGGCGGGAGACTTGCAGTATTTT. It is translated as CASSPTVAGDLQYF.

The V and J genes are TRBV4-3 and TRBJ2-5, with D maybe TRBD2 (6 bases). The J call may be incorrect, as the DNA end agrees better with TRBJ2-7. Germline V lookup: CDR1 LGHNA, CDR2 YSLEER. The CDR3 covers 16 residues. CDR3 residues: CASSRSQRERVDEQYF. The CDR3 coding sequence is TGCGCCAGCAGCCGCTCACAACGGGAGCGGGTAGACGAGCAGTACTTC.

The rearrangement joins TRBV11-2 to TRBJ2-7, with D possibly matching TRBD2 (7 bases). V was clipped by 5 bases and J by 5 bases, with 19 bases between them. This CDR3 contains 15 residues. Germline CDR1 is SGHAT and CDR2 is FQNNGV. The CDR3 protein is CASSPQRGGVNEQYF. The CDR3 DNA sequence: TGTGCCAGCAGCCCCCAGAGGGGGGGGGTCAACGAGCAGTACTTC. Variable domain in full (rest from reference TRBV11-2 and TRBJ2-7): EAGVAQSPRYKIIEKRQSVAFWCNPISGHATLYWYQQILGQGPKLLIQFQNNGVVDDSQLPKDRFSAERLKGVDSTLKIQPAKLEDSAVYLCASSPQRGGVNEQYFGPGTRLTVT.

This chain uses TRBV19 with TRBJ2-5, with TRBD2 matching over 16 bases. Germline V gene sequence: CDR1 LNHDA, CDR2 SQIVND (reference sequence). The V segment lost 6 bases and the J segment 4 bases; nucleotides outside the gene matches: 5. The CDR3 spans 16 residues. CDR3 DNA: TGTGCCAGTAGCCCTGGGACTAGCGGGAGGGGAGAGACCCAGTACTTC. Its protein is CASSPGTSGRGETQYF.

The rearrangement joins TRBV19 to TRBJ2-2, with 14 bases lining up with TRBD2. CDR1 is LNHDA and CDR2 is SQIVND in the germline V gene (reference sequence). The trim removed 5 bases at V and 6 bases at J, leaving 17 bases unmatched. The CDR3 covers 20 residues. The CDR3 DNA reads TGTGCCAGTAGTTCATACCTGACAGGGGGACTAGCGGGAGAACCCGGGGAGCTGTTTTTT. Its protein product is CASSSYLTGGLAGEPGELFF.

This chain uses TRBV2 with TRBJ2-1, with D unresolved. This CDR3 is 14 amino acids long. Germline V gene sequence: CDR1 SNHLY, CDR2 FYNNEI. V was shortened by 6 bases and J by 7 bases, with 16 bases between the two germline ends. CDR3 residues: CASSRRETQNEQFF. DNA for the CDR3: TGTGCCAGCAGCCGACGAGAGACTCAAAATGAGCAGTTCTTC.